This is a list of T cell receptor beta chains from one sample in a study of cytomegalovirus exposure and HLA in healthy donors. Assay: immunoSEQ multiplex PCR; the TCRdb copy retains only in-frame clones and omits some. Of approximately 160,000 clones listed, roughly 65% are singletons. The sample consisted of PBMCs. These receptors came from a woman aged 18-30 years in good health and CMV-seropositive. Both conserved end residues are part of each CDR3. The D gene is left open where the match is weak. The listing skips clone size in some rows; elsewhere it reads once, few, many or a size class.

V gene	J gene	D gene	clone size	CDR3 protein	CDR3 DNA
TRBV6-4	TRBJ2-1	TRBD2	-	CASSELAGGSNEQFF	TGTGCCAGCAGTGAACTAGCGGGAGGCTCAAATGAGCAGTTCTTC
TRBV29-1	TRBJ2-1	-	-	CSAGSELAFF	TGCAGCGCCGGTAGCGAGTTGGCGTTCTTC
TRBV25-1	TRBJ2-1	TRBD2	-	CASSQLGTSDNEQFF	TGTGCCAGCAGTCAGCTCGGGACTAGTGACAATGAGCAGTTCTTC
TRBV19	TRBJ2-5	TRBD2	-	CASSIGTTYQETQYF	TGTGCCAGTAGTATCGGGACTACTTACCAAGAGACCCAGTACTTC
TRBV7-3	TRBJ1-1	-	-	CASSLYPVGGTEAFF	TGTGCCAGCAGCTTATATCCCGTGGGGGGTACTGAAGCTTTCTTT
TRBV5-1	TRBJ2-2	-	-	CASSFSDNGELFF	TGCGCCAGCAGCTTCAGTGATAACGGGGAGCTGTTTTTT
TRBV4-2	TRBJ1-2	-	-	CASSQEQEISLRGYTF	TGTGCCAGCAGCCAAGAACAGGAAATCAGCTTGCGTGGCTACACCTTC
TRBV12-5	TRBJ2-3	TRBD2	-	CASGFTGSAGITDTQYF	TGTGCTAGTGGCTTCACTGGATCAGCGGGGATCACAGATACGCAGTATTTT
TRBV5-6	TRBJ1-2	-	few	CASSPGWGYRETNYGYTF	TGTGCCAGCAGCCCTGGGTGGGGATACAGGGAAACTAACTATGGCTACACCTTC
TRBV7-9	TRBJ2-1	-	-	CASSLRRQAKYNEQFF	TGTGCCAGCAGCTTACGGCGTCAGGCCAAATACAATGAGCAGTTCTTC
TRBV9	TRBJ2-5	-	-	CASSETNQETQYF	TGTGCCAGCAGCGAGACTAACCAAGAGACCCAGTACTTC
TRBV11-2	TRBJ1-3	-	-	CASSLAFGSGNTIYF	TGTGCCAGCAGCTTAGCTTTCGGGTCTGGAAACACCATATATTTT
TRBV4-2	TRBJ2-7	TRBD2	-	CASSQVGSGGDYEQYF	TGTGCCAGCAGCCAAGTAGGTAGCGGGGGGGACTACGAGCAGTACTTC
TRBV2	TRBJ1-5	-	-	CASTTGNGPQHF	TGTGCCAGCACAACAGGGAATGGGCCCCAGCATTTT
TRBV27	TRBJ2-7	TRBD2	few	CASSSPLTSGSYEQYF	TGTGCCAGCAGTTCACCCCTCACTAGCGGTTCCTACGAGCAGTACTTC
TRBV2	TRBJ1-1	-	few	CASIKQGLTEAFF	TGTGCCAGCATCAAACAGGGATTAACTGAAGCTTTCTTT
TRBV7-5	TRBJ2-2	-	-	CARSLVAKYTGELFF	TGTGCCAGAAGCTTAGTTGCGAAATACACCGGGGAGCTGTTTTTT
TRBV5-4	TRBJ1-2	TRBD1	few	CASAATRGGNYGYTF	TGTGCCAGCGCAGCCACTAGAGGGGGCAACTATGGCTACACCTTC
TRBV6-6	TRBJ2-4	-	few	CASSYGGGNIQYF	TGTGCCAGCAGTTACGGGGGAGGAAACATTCAGTACTTC
TRBV11-3	TRBJ2-7	TRBD2	-	CASSMYSTSGRPPPSYEQYF	TGTGCCAGCAGCATGTATAGTACTAGCGGGAGGCCTCCGCCCTCCTACGAGCAGTACTTC
TRBV5-1	TRBJ2-1	-	-	CASSLEFSSYNEQFF	TGCGCCAGCAGCTTGGAATTCAGCTCCTACAATGAGCAGTTCTTC
TRBV10-3	TRBJ2-5	TRBD2	-	CAIRGTSVEETQYF	TGTGCCATCAGAGGGACTAGCGTCGAAGAGACCCAGTACTTC
TRBV30	TRBJ2-7	-	-	CAWRNPGQAFYEQYF	TGTGCCTGGAGAAACCCGGGACAAGCATTCTACGAGCAGTACTTC
TRBV6-5	TRBJ1-5	TRBD1	-	CASAQGRDQPQHF	TGTGCCAGCGCACAGGGGCGGGATCAGCCCCAGCATTTT
TRBV15	TRBJ1-4	-	-	CATSREWGQANEKLFF	TGTGCCACCAGCCGAGAGTGGGGGCAGGCTAATGAAAAACTGTTTTTT
TRBV5-1	TRBJ2-7	-	once	CASSLMGRSTVQYF	TGCGCCAGCAGCTTGATGGGCAGGTCGACAGTGCAGTACTTC
TRBV27	TRBJ1-1	TRBD1	once	CASSRGTGGLTEAFF	TGTGCCAGCAGTCGGGGGACAGGGGGCCTCACTGAAGCTTTCTTT
TRBV9	TRBJ2-3	-	-	CASSAGGSGDTQYF	TGTGCCAGCAGCGCGGGCGGGTCTGGAGATACGCAGTATTTT
TRBV7-8	TRBJ1-2	TRBD1	-	CASSWLDRAKWGYTF	TGTGCCAGCAGCTGGTTGGACAGGGCAAAGTGGGGCTACACCTTC
TRBV19	TRBJ1-2	-	-	CASSIDISDSITDYGYTF	TGTGCCAGTAGTATAGATATATCTGATAGCATAACGGACTATGGCTACACCTTC
TRBV6-4	TRBJ1-1	-	-	CASSETGGLTEAFF	TGTGCCAGCAGTGAAACTGGGGGCTTGACTGAAGCTTTCTTT
TRBV6-5	TRBJ1-1	-	-	CASSYSSRYAEAFF	TGTGCCAGCAGTTACTCGTCTCGGTACGCTGAAGCTTTCTTT
TRBV7-9	TRBJ2-7	TRBD1	few	CSSIRQGYEQYF	TGTTCCAGCATCAGACAGGGATACGAGCAGTACTTC
TRBV7-9	TRBJ2-7	-	few	CASSLVQSYEQYF	TGTGCCAGCAGCTTAGTACAGTCCTACGAGCAGTACTTC
TRBV14	TRBJ2-1	TRBD2	-	CASSYSPPSGFYNEQFF	TGTGCCAGCAGCTACTCCCCCCCTAGCGGATTTTACAATGAGCAGTTCTTC
TRBV4-1	TRBJ2-3	TRBD2	few	CASSRTGTIEDTQYF	TGCGCCAGCAGCCGGACCGGGACTATCGAAGATACGCAGTATTTT
TRBV4-1	TRBJ2-1	-	-	CASSQVISENEQFF	TGCGCCAGCAGCCAAGTCATTAGCGAGAATGAGCAGTTCTTC
TRBV14	TRBJ2-7	TRBD2	-	CASSRGGRALSEQYF	TGTGCCAGCAGCCGGGGGGGTCGTGCTCTGTCCGAGCAGTACTTC
TRBV30	TRBJ2-3	TRBD1	-	CAWNTGGADTQYF	TGTGCCTGGAATACAGGGGGCGCAGATACGCAGTATTTT
TRBV5-4	TRBJ1-1	-	-	CASSWREAYTEAFF	TGTGCCAGCAGCTGGCGGGAGGCATACACTGAAGCTTTCTTT
TRBV7-2	TRBJ1-6	-	few	CASSPAGTYSSNSPLHF	TGTGCCAGCAGCCCCGCCGGGACATATTCCTCTAATTCACCCCTCCACTTT
TRBV5-4	TRBJ1-5	-	-	CASSLGEPGGNQPQHF	TGTGCCAGCAGCTTAGGGGAACCTGGAGGCAATCAGCCCCAGCATTTT
TRBV6-5	TRBJ1-2	TRBD1	-	CASSYSWTGNTYGYTF	TGTGCCAGCAGTTACTCGTGGACAGGCAATACCTATGGCTACACCTTC
TRBV7-9	TRBJ1-2	TRBD1	few	CASILPTGQGGGYTF	TGTGCCAGCATTCTGCCTACGGGACAGGGAGGCGGCTACACCTTC
TRBV7-9	TRBJ2-1	-	-	CASLSVSLAVF	TGTGCCAGCCTCTCCGTTTCGCTGGCGGTCTTC
TRBV20-1	TRBJ1-1	TRBD1	-	CSLKTGSEAFF	TGCAGTCTCAAGACAGGGTCTGAAGCTTTCTTT
TRBV7-9	TRBJ2-7	-	-	CASSLDFMYEQYF	TGTGCCAGCAGCTTAGATTTTATGTACGAGCAGTACTTC
TRBV30	TRBJ1-5	-	-	CAWSVQGGNQPQHF	TGTGCCTGGAGTGTACAGGGCGGCAATCAGCCCCAGCATTTT
TRBV5-1	TRBJ2-2	TRBD1	few	CASSSNYGTGGTGELFF	TGCGCCAGCAGCTCGAACTACGGGACAGGGGGCACCGGGGAGCTGTTTTTT
TRBV9	TRBJ2-1	TRBD2	-	CASSGTPGLAYNEQFF	TGTGCCAGCAGCGGGACGCCGGGACTAGCGTACAATGAGCAGTTCTTC
TRBV5-4	TRBJ1-6	-	-	CASSFPGHNSPLHF	TGTGCCAGCAGCTTCCCAGGCCACAATTCACCCCTCCACTTT
TRBV12-5	TRBJ2-7	-	-	CASGLGHGGQYEQYF	TGTGCTAGTGGTCTCGGACACGGGGGTCAATACGAGCAGTACTTC
TRBV7-2	TRBJ2-1	TRBD2	-	CASSLIQGLAGAYNEQFF	TGTGCCAGCAGCTTAATTCAGGGACTAGCGGGGGCCTACAATGAGCAGTTCTTC
TRBV28	TRBJ2-7	TRBD1	-	CASSSPNDRGLHEQYF	TGTGCCAGCAGTTCCCCTAATGACAGGGGGCTCCACGAGCAGTACTTC
TRBV5-4	TRBJ2-5	-	once	CASSKGTPGMETQYF	TGTGCCAGCAGCAAAGGGACTCCCGGAATGGAGACCCAGTACTTC
TRBV5-1	TRBJ2-5	-	-	CASSLSTGETQYF	TGCGCCAGCAGCTTGTCGACGGGAGAGACCCAGTACTTC